The next 28 T cell receptor beta chains were all read from a single sample in a study of cytomegalovirus exposure and HLA in healthy donors. Both 60 Vbeta primers and 13 Jbeta primers went into the PCR. Libraries were prepared by immunoSEQ multiplex PCR; TCRdb keeps only in-frame clonotypes and omits some of them. The sample shows 210,000 or so clones, over 75% of them seen only once. Sequencing was carried out using PBMCs. Source of these receptors: a woman aged 45-65 years in good health and CMV-seropositive.

J is TRBJ2-1 and V is TRBV7-3; TRBD2 agrees at 15 bases. The V gene end was trimmed by 8 bases and the J gene end by 8 bases; junction bases not matched to a gene: 1. The length of the CDR3 is 13 residues. CDR1 and CDR2 from the germline V gene are SGHTA and FQGTGA. CDR3 sequence reads: CASGLAGGHEQFF. DNA for the CDR3: TGTGCCAGCGGACTAGCGGGGGGGCATGAGCAGTTCTTC.

This clone was observed a single time. The V call is TRBV6-5, the J call TRBJ1-5; a weak D match, TRBD1 (6 bases). The CDR3 is made up of 13 amino acids. From germline, CDR1 is MNHEY and CDR2 SVGAGI. V gave up 5 bases and J gave up 7 bases, with 12 bases separating them. This CDR3 reads CASSLHRDQPQHF. As DNA, the CDR3 is TGTGCCAGCAGTCTCCACAGGGACCAGCCCCAGCATTTT.

This clone was counted a single time. The V call is TRBV27, the J call TRBJ1-2; tentative D call: TRBD1 (5 bases). The CDR3 sequence is 18 residues long. CDR1 MNHEY and CDR2 SMNVEV come from the germline V gene (reference sequence). Trimming cost V 4 bases and J 0 bases, with 21 bases left between them. CDR3 nucleotide sequence: TGTGCCAGCAGTTCCCTTGCCCCTTGGGGGGGAGCTAACTATGGCTACACCTTC. This codes for CASSSLAPWGGANYGYTF.

The chain is built from TRBV28 and TRBJ2-7; no firm D call. This CDR3 contains 13 residues. Germline-derived CDR1 and CDR2 are MDHEN and SYDVKM. With 2 bases removed from V and 3 bases from J, the gap between germline ends came to 8 bases. CDR3 nucleotides: TGTGCCAGCAGTTTAGGGCTCCTCTACGAGCAGTACTTC. Its translation is CASSLGLLYEQYF.

The chain employs TRBV7-7 and TRBJ1-3, with D uncertain. CDR1 SSHAT and CDR2 FNYEAQ come from the germline V gene (reference sequence). This CDR3 comprises 14 residues. V lost 3 bases and J 0 bases, leaving 6 bases between the germline ends. CDR3 coding DNA: TGTGCCAGCAGCTTGCACTACTCTGGAAACACCATATATTTT. It yields the protein CASSLHYSGNTIYF.

V is TRBV5-1 and J is TRBJ2-7, with TRBD2 matching over 13 bases. Germline-derived CDR1 and CDR2 are SGHRS and YFSETQ. The CDR3 contains 14 residues. After removal of 4 bases from V and 9 bases from J, the junction contained 7 bases not matched to a gene. CDR3: CASSPGTSGVGQYF. As DNA, the CDR3 is TGCGCCAGCAGCCCCGGGACTAGCGGGGTTGGGCAGTACTTC.

This clone was seen just once. The chain recombines TRBV5-1 with TRBJ2-3, with D possibly being TRBD1 (5 bases). Germline CDR1 reads SGHRS; CDR2 reads YFSETQ. The CDR3 sequence is 15 residues long. The ends were cut back, 3 bases at V and 1 base at J, with 12 bases in the middle. The CDR3 reads CASSWQGFGTDTQYF. The CDR3 DNA sequence: TGCGCCAGCAGCTGGCAGGGCTTTGGCACAGATACGCAGTATTTT.

V usage is TRBV4-1 and J usage is TRBJ2-7; TRBD1 agrees at 10 bases. Trimming at V came to 5 bases and at J to 5 bases, leaving 9 bases not matched to a gene. The CDR3 has 15 residues. Germline V gene lookup returns CDR1 MGHRA and CDR2 YSYEKL. The CDR3 coding sequence is TGCGCCAGCAGCTACTTCGGGACAGGGGACGACGAGCAGTACTTC. Protein sequence: CASSYFGTGDDEQYF.

The rearrangement links TRBV5-5 to TRBJ2-7; perhaps TRBD1 as D (6 bases). Germline V gives CDR1 SGHKS, CDR2 YYEKEE (reference sequence). CDR3 size: 14 residues. V was shortened by 4 bases and J by 0 bases, with 11 bases between the two germline ends. In DNA, the CDR3 is TGTGCCAGCAGCGTAACAGGGTCCTCCTACGAGCAGTACTTC. Encoded protein: CASSVTGSSYEQYF.

The chain has TRBV28 and TRBJ2-3, with 8 bases that match TRBD2. Losses at the gene ends were 5 bases for V and 2 bases for J; bases not matched to a gene: 12. CDR1 is MDHEN and CDR2 is SYDVKM in the germline V gene. CDR3 length: 17 residues. This CDR3 is CASSPPLGGGFTDTQYF. The CDR3 DNA reads as TGTGCCAGCAGTCCCCCCCTCGGGGGGGGCTTCACAGATACGCAGTATTTT. Based on the CDR3 plus reference TRBV28 and TRBJ2-3, the full variable domain is DVKVTQSSRYLVKRTGEKVFLECVQDMDHENMFWYRQDPGLGLRLIYFSYDVKMKEKGDIPEGYSVSREKKERFSLILESASTNQTSMYLCASSPPLGGGFTDTQYFGPGTRLTVL.

This chain links TRBV30 with TRBJ2-2, with D maybe TRBD2 (5 bases). Germline V gene sequence: CDR1 GTSNPN, CDR2 SVGIG (reference sequence). There are 13 residues in the CDR3. V dropped 1 base and J dropped 4 bases, with 7 bases sitting between them. The CDR3 spells CAWSAGVTGELFF. The CDR3 DNA reads TGTGCCTGGAGTGCCGGGGTCACCGGGGAGCTGTTTTTT.

This chain uses TRBV10-3 with TRBJ1-1; tentatively, D is TRBD1 (5 bases). The germline gives CDR1 ENHRY, CDR2 SYGVKD. With 9 bases removed from V and 4 bases from J, the gap between germline ends came to 9 bases. The CDR3 runs to 11 residues. This CDR3 is CAIGGGTEAFF. CDR3 nucleotides: TGTGCCATTGGGGGGGGCACTGAAGCTTTCTTT.

This sequence joins TRBV6-1 and TRBJ2-5; TRBD2 matches 7 bases. The J call is uncertain, as TRBJ2-7 better fits the DNA end. The CDR3 totals 15 residues. Germline V CDR1 and CDR2: MNHNS, SASEGT. The CDR3 loop is CASSEAPGEGYEQYF. CDR3 bases: TGTGCCAGCAGTGAAGCTCCCGGGGAGGGCTACGAGCAGTACTTC.

The rearrangement uses TRBV11-2 and TRBJ1-6, with a possible D match to TRBD1 (5 bases). The V end was cut by 3 bases, the J end by 7 bases, with 10 bases between. Germline CDR1 is SGHAT and CDR2 is FQNNGV. The CDR3 runs to 14 residues. CDR3 sequence reads: CASSLVSGNSPLHF. The DNA for the CDR3 is TGTGCCAGCAGCTTGGTATCAGGGAATTCACCCCTCCACTTT. The full variable domain, in which reference TRBV11-2 and TRBJ1-6 provide the parts outside the CDR3, is EAGVAQSPRYKIIEKRQSVAFWCNPISGHATLYWYQQILGQGPKLLIQFQNNGVVDDSQLPKDRFSAERLKGVDSTLKIQPAKLEDSAVYLCASSLVSGNSPLHFGNGTRLTVT.

This rearrangement joins TRBV7-2 to TRBJ1-2, with D uncertain. The germline V gene encodes CDR1 SGHTA and CDR2 FQGNSA. V lost 1 base and J 4 bases, leaving 7 bases between the germline ends. CDR3 size: 13 residues. The CDR3 loop reads CASSLGPGYGYTF. The CDR3 coding sequence is TGTGCCAGCAGCTTAGGGCCGGGCTATGGCTACACCTTC.

V gene TRBV30 combines with J gene TRBJ1-5; weak D call: TRBD1 (6 bases). V lost 7 bases and J 10 bases, leaving 17 bases between the germline ends. Germline V CDR1 and CDR2: GTSNPN, SVGIG (reference sequence). This CDR3 comprises 12 residues. The CDR3 region has the DNA TGTGCCTATTCAGGGGCCCCCGGACCCCAGCATTTT. Translating it yields CAYSGAPGPQHF.

This clone came up a few times. The V gene is TRBV5-6, the J gene TRBJ2-7; a weak D match, TRBD1 (5 bases). CDR3 length: 13 residues. CDR1 and CDR2 from the germline V gene are SGHDT and YYEEEE. V lost 1 base and J 2 bases, leaving 7 bases between the germline ends. The CDR3 DNA reads TGTGCCAGCAGCTTGCAGGGTCCCTACGAGCAGTACTTC. Translating it yields CASSLQGPYEQYF.

This chain uses TRBV9 with TRBJ1-1; D not resolved. Germline V gene data show CDR1 as SGDLS and CDR2 as YYNGEE. The V end was cut by 0 bases, the J end by 4 bases, with 10 bases between. This CDR3 is 14 amino acids long. CDR3 region: CASSVASGRTEAFF. In nucleotides, the CDR3 is TGTGCCAGCAGCGTAGCTTCAGGCCGCACTGAAGCTTTCTTT.

The DNA for the CDR3 is TGTGCCAGCTCACCATACAGGGGGCGGGCTGAAGCTTTCTTT. Protein product: CASSPYRGRAEAFF. This chain joins TRBV18 and TRBJ1-1, with 9 nucleotides matching TRBD1. The V and J ends lost 2 bases and 6 bases, in that order; junction bases with no gene match: 4. Per germline, CDR1 KGHSH and CDR2 LQKENI. The CDR3 contains 14 residues.

The rearrangement joins TRBV15 to TRBJ2-2; weak D call: TRBD2 (5 bases). This CDR3 has 16 amino acids. The germline V and J ends were trimmed by 6 bases and 6 bases, with 20 bases remaining between them. Germline CDR1 is LNHNV and CDR2 is YYDKDF (reference sequence). CDR3 region: CATSSGRGYKSGELFF. The CDR3 DNA follows: TGTGCCACCAGTTCGGGGAGAGGGTACAAATCCGGGGAGCTGTTTTTT.

The DNA of the CDR3 is TGTGCCAGCAGCTTCCCCCCTGGGCGGGACTCTGGAAACACCATATATTTT. It specifies CASSFPPGRDSGNTIYF. This chain joins TRBV7-9 and TRBJ1-3; D gene unclear. Trimming cost V 3 bases and J 0 bases, with 15 bases left between them. Germline lookup yields CDR1 SEHNR and CDR2 FQNEAQ (reference sequence). This CDR3 has 17 amino acids.

The rearrangement links TRBV7-2 to TRBJ1-3; D ambiguous. Germline V lookup: CDR1 SGHTA, CDR2 FQGNSA. This CDR3 has 18 amino acids. V was trimmed by 0 bases and J by 2 bases, leaving 17 bases between them. This CDR3 reads CASSLAIRRTRAGNTIYF. DNA of the CDR3: TGTGCCAGCAGCTTAGCGATTCGAAGAACTAGGGCTGGAAACACCATATATTTT. The full variable domain, its missing parts supplied by reference TRBV7-2 and TRBJ1-3, is GAGVSQSPSNKVTEKGKDVELRCDPISGHTALYWYRQSLGQGLEFLIYFQGNSAPDKSGLPSDRFSAERTGGSVSTLTIQRTQQEDSAVYLCASSLAIRRTRAGNTIYFGEGSWLTVV.

This clone was picked up many times. The chain is built from TRBV6-1 and TRBJ2-7; a weak D match, TRBD2 (5 bases). The germline gives CDR1 MNHNS, CDR2 SASEGT. Deletions cut 8 bases from V and 1 base from J, with 12 bases between. CDR3 size: 13 residues. This CDR3 is CASQLALSYEQYF. In DNA, the CDR3 is TGTGCCAGCCAGCTAGCCTTATCCTACGAGCAGTACTTC.

The rearrangement joins TRBV19 to TRBJ2-7, with 7 bases lining up with TRBD1. This CDR3 comprises 13 residues. Trimming at V came to 5 bases and at J to 6 bases, leaving 7 bases not matched to a gene. In germline, CDR1 is LNHDA, CDR2 SQIVND (reference sequence). CDR3 sequence reads: CASSVQGDSEQYF. The CDR3 DNA follows: TGTGCCAGTAGTGTCCAGGGGGACAGCGAGCAGTACTTC.

The chain combines TRBV19 with TRBJ1-5, with 7 bases matching TRBD1. Germline CDR1 LNHDA, CDR2 SQIVND (reference sequence). V was pared by 7 bases and J by 3 bases, with 6 bases of the junction left unmatched. CDR3 length equals 14 residues. In DNA, the CDR3 is TGTGCCAGTATGAACAGGGGATACAATCAGCCCCAGCATTTT. Translating it yields CASMNRGYNQPQHF.

This rearrangement joins TRBV15 to TRBJ1-3; weak D call: TRBD1 (5 bases). Germline loops: CDR1 LNHNV, CDR2 YYDKDF (reference sequence). The CDR3 loop spans 17 amino acids. Trimming took off 0 bases at V and 7 bases at J, with 19 bases between the two ends. CDR3 in amino acids: CATSRDKYRGRVNTIYF. The CDR3 DNA sequence: TGTGCCACCAGCAGAGATAAATATAGGGGCAGGGTGAACACCATATATTTT.

The chain is built from TRBV10-3 and TRBJ1-1, with D perhaps TRBD1 (5 bases). The CDR3 spans 15 residues. V gave up 4 bases and J gave up 0 bases, with 12 bases separating them. Germline loops: CDR1 ENHRY, CDR2 SYGVKD. The CDR3 DNA sequence: TGTGCCATCAGTGTAACAGGCATGATGAACACTGAAGCTTTCTTT. This encodes CAISVTGMMNTEAFF.

The chain links TRBV14 to TRBJ1-2; D ambiguous. The length of the CDR3 is 13 residues. V was trimmed by 4 bases and J by 5 bases, leaving 11 bases between them. Germline CDR1 SGHDN, CDR2 FVKESK. CDR3 region: CASSRAGFYGYTF. The CDR3 nucleotides are TGTGCCAGCAGCCGGGCGGGCTTTTATGGCTACACCTTC.